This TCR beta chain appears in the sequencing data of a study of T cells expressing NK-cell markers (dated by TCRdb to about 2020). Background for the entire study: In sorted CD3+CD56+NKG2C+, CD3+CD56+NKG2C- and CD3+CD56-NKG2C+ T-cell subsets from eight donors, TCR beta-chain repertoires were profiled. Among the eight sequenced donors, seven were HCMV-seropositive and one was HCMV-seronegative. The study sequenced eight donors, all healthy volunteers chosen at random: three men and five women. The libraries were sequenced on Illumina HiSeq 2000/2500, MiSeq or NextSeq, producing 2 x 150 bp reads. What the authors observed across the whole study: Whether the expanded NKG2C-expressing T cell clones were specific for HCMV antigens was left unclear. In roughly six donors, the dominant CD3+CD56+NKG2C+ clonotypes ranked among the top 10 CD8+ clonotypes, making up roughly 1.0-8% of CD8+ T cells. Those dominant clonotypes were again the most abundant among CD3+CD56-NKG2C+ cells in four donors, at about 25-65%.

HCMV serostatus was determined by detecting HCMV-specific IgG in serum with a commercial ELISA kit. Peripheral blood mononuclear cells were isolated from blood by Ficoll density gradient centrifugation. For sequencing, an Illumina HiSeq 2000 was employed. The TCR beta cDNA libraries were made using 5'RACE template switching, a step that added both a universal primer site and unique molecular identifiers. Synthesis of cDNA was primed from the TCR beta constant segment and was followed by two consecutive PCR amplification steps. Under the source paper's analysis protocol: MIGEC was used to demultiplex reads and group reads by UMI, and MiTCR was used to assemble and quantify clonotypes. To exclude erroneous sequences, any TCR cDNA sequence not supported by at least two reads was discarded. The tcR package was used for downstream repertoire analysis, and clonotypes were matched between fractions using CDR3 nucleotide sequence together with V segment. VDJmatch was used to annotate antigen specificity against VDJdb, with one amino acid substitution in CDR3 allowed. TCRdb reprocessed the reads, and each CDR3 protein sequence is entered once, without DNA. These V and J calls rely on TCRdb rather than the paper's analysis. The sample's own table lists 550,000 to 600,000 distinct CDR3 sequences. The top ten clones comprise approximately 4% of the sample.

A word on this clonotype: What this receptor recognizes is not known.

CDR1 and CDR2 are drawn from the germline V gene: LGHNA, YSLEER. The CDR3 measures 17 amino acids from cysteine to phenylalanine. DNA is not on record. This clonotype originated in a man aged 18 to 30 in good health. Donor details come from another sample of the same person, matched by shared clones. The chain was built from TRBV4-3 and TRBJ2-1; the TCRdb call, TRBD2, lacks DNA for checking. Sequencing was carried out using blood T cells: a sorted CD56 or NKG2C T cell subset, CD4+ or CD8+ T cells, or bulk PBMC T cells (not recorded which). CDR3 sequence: CASSQGIAGEWYNEQFF.